This T cell receptor (beta chain) was recorded in a study of OX40 agonist ivuxolimab in advanced cancers. Some background on the complete study: Ivuxolimab, which targeted the costimulatory receptor OX40 (CD134), was an agonistic, fully human IgG2 monoclonal antibody. Intravenous ivuxolimab was administered to patients every 2 weeks at six dose levels: 0.01, 0.1, 0.3, 1.5, 3 and 10 mg/kg. Of the approximately 50 dose-escalation patients, hepatocellular carcinoma was present in approximately 20, melanoma in around 15, renal cell carcinoma in 9 and head and neck cancer in 9. In the dose-escalation cohort, roughly 82% of patients were male, and the mean age was 60 years with a range of about 20 to 80. Prior anti-PD-1, anti-PD-L1 or anti-CTLA-4 therapy was permitted, and checkpoint inhibitors had been received by approximately 39% of dose-escalation patients. Partial responses occurred in three dose-escalation patients: two with cutaneous melanoma and one with hepatocellular carcinoma. The purpose of peripheral TCRbeta sequencing was to test whether ivuxolimab changed TCR sequence diversity and led to clonal T-cell expansion. The paper covers the monotherapy dose-escalation part of the phase I ivuxolimab trial, which included N ≈ 52 patients. Study-wide findings and limitations: Low levels of normalized T-cell clonal expansion were also seen in some patients who did not respond. The antigen specificity of the clonally expanded peripheral T cells was not determined. Partial responders in the 0.1-3.0 mg/kg groups had among the lowest normalized peripheral clonal expansion, especially among CD8+ T cells. At doses of 0.1 to 3.0 mg/kg, clonal expansion of both CD4+ and CD8+ blood T cells was observed from baseline to week 6. After ivuxolimab, expanded clones were on average more numerous among CD8+ T cells than among CD4+ T cells.

The trial excluded patients who had a history of autoimmune disease or who were on systemic immunosuppression. Peripheral blood for TCR sequencing was collected from all dose cohorts at baseline, on cycle 4 day 1, and on cycle 7 day 1. Samples came from an open-label, multicenter, first-in-human phase I dose-escalation trial of ivuxolimab. Adults with locally advanced or metastatic melanoma, renal cell, hepatocellular, or head and neck squamous cell carcinoma were enrolled in the trial. Before TCR sequencing, CD4+ T cells and CD8+ T cells from peripheral blood were sorted into separate populations. As concerns this clone: Its target antigen remains unknown. The sample holds no much larger clone one base away, and base qualities are not on file.

Genomic DNA was extracted from sorted cells for sequencing of the TCRbeta CDR3 region. The immunoSEQ Assay was used to sequence the TCRbeta CDR3 regions. TCRdb's version of the immuneACCESS table is confined to in-frame rearrangements and falls short of the full clone set. An unresolved V gene accounts for under half of the shortfall where checked; the remainder is of unknown origin. The sample table contains about 46,000 clones; only one count was recorded for 91% of them. The ten biggest clones cover approximately 4.4% of the sample. The trim is 4 bases for V and 3 bases for J, with a gap of 11 bases between the germline ends. The CDR3 contains 14 residues, cysteine and phenylalanine counted. The kept DNA is CDR3 alone, 42 bases in frame from the first base. The germline V gene (reference sequence) gives CDR1 as WNHNN and CDR2 as SYGVQD.

This chain is built from TRBV10-1 and TRBJ2-3; the D gene identity is not certain. This specimen was CD4+ or CD8+ T cells sorted from blood, taken in a trial of the OX40 agonist ivuxolimab. The source is an adult with an advanced solid tumor such as melanoma, head and neck, liver or kidney cancer. The DNA sequence is as follows: TGCGCCAGCAGTGCGAATAGCAGAACAGATACGCAGTATTTT. Translated, it gives CASSANSRTDTQYF.